This T cell receptor (beta chain) was identified during a study of a mutant IDH1 vaccine in newly diagnosed glioma. Germline V gene data show CDR1 as ENHRY and CDR2 as SYGVKD. This CDR3 is 17 amino acids long. Trimming cost V 6 bases and J 5 bases; bases outside gene matches: 13. Time point: week 35, safety follow-up. Every single dose of the vaccine, 300 ug of mutant IDH1 20-mer peptide, came with topical imiquimod. TCRdb keeps only in-frame clones here, not all; method: immunoSEQ multiplex PCR. The sample lists about 56,000 clones, roughly nine tenths seen once, with over 1.5% in the top ten. Comment on this clone: No antigen is known for it.

The sequenced sample was PBMCs, obtained from a glioma patient whose treatment included an IDH1 peptide vaccine. This clonotype originated in a man aged 40-49 years with glioma. The chain carries TRBV10-3 and TRBJ2-7, with 13 bases matching TRBD2. Here the CDR3 DNA reads TGTGCCATCAGGCCCCGACTAGCGGGAGGTCCGGGGGACGAGCAGTACTTC. This translates into CAIRPRLAGGPGDEQYF.